The TCR beta chain described here comes from a study of regulatory T cells in long-lasting Graves disease. Study-level results: Shared public clonotypes totalled 2,741 in persistent patients, compared with roughly 970 in new patients. Newly diagnosed disease favored TRBV20-1 and TRBJ2-1 over persistent disease.

There are many counts of this clonotype. Its specificity is not known. The time point was: persistent/refractory GD, antithyroid drugs over 5 years with positive TRAb. Construction of the TCR library relied on RNA isolated from PBMCs. V lost 3 bases, J lost 7 bases, and 9 bases lay in between. The CDR3 is 13 amino acids. Combining iRepertoire HTBI primers with Arm-PCR of CDR3 regions, the authors built TCR beta libraries. In TCRdb, the multiplex PCR reads were re-called with MiXCR into one record per CDR3 protein. Of 600,000 to 800,000 distinct CDR3 sequences detected, 30% appear once; the ten largest clones hold about 42%.

This sequence joins TRBV12-3 or TRBV12-4 and TRBJ1-4, with D hard to call. The material was peripheral blood mononuclear cells (PBMCs), obtained when the disease was refractory, from a patient treated with antithyroid drugs. This clonotype was sampled from a female donor with Graves disease. The CDR3 here is CASSLGSLEKLFF. The DNA for the CDR3 is TGTGCCAGCAGTTTGGGTAGTCTTGAAAAACTGTTTTTT.